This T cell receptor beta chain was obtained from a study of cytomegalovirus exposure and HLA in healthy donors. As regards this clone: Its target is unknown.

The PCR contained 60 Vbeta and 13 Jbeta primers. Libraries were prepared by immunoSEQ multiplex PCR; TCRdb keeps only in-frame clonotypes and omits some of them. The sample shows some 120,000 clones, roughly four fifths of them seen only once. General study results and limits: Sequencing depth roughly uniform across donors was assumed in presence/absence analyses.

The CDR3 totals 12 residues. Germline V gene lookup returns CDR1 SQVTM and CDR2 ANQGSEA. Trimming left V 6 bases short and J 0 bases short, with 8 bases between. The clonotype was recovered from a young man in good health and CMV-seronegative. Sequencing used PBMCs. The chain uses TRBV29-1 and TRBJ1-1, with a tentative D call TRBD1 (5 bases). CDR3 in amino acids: CSVNRLNTEAFF. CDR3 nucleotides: TGCAGCGTAAACAGGCTGAACACTGAAGCTTTCTTT. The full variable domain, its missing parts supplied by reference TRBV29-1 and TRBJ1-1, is SAVISQKPSRDICQRGTSLTIQCQVDSQVTMMFWYRQQPGQSLTLIATANQGSEATYESGFVIDKFPISRPNLTFSTLTVSNMSPEDSSIYLCSVNRLNTEAFFGQGTRLTVV.